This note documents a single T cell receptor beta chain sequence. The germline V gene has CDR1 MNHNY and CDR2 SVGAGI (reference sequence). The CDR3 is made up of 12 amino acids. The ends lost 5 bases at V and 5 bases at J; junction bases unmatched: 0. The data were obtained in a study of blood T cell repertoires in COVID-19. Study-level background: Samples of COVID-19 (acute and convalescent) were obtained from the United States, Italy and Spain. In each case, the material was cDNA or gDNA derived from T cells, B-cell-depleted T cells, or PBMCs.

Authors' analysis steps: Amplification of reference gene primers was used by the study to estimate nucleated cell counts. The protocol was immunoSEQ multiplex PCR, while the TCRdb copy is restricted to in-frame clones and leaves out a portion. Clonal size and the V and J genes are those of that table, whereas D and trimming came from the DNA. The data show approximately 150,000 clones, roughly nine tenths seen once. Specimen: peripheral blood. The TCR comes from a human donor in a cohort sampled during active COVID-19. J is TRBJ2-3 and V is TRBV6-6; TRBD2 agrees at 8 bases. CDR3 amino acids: CASSRGGDTQYF. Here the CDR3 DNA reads TGTGCCAGCAGTCGGGGGGGAGATACGCAGTATTTT.